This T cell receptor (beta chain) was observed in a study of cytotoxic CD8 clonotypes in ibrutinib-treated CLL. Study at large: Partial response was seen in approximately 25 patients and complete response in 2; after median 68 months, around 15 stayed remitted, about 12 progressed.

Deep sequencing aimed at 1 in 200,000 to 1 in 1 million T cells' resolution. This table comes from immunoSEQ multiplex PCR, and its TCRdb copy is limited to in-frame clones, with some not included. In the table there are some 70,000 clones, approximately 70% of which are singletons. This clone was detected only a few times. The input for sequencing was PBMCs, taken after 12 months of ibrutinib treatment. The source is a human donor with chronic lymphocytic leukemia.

The DNA of the CDR3 is TGCGCCAGCAGCGAGGGTCGGGACAATGAGCAGTTCTTC. This gives the protein CASSEGRDNEQFF. V and J are TRBV10-1 and TRBJ2-1; D may be TRBD2 (5 bases). Per the germline V gene, CDR1 is WNHNN and CDR2 is SYGVQD (reference sequence). V dropped 6 bases and J dropped 5 bases, with 11 bases sitting between them. The CDR3 has 13 residues.